The source of this TCR beta chain is a study of T cells after yellow fever vaccination. Looking at the study overall: Some fractions had low cell numbers, and these were prepared with SMART-Seq v4 Ultra Low Input. Points from the study as a whole: Primary-vaccination clones mostly resurfaced post-booster (less than 98% CD4, under 90% CD8).

Comment on this clonotype: Its antigen is currently unknown.

Template switching by 5'RACE produced TCR cDNA, adding a universal primer site and UMIs. TCRdb re-called the 5' RACE reads with MiXCR, one entry per CDR3 protein. The sample records 510,000 or so distinct CDR3 sequences, over 15% being singletons. Germline CDR1 and CDR2: LGHNA and YSLEER. After removal of 1 base from V and 2 bases from J, the junction contained 5 bases not matched to a gene. This CDR3 is built from 17 residues. The chain employs TRBV4-3 and TRBJ2-2, with 9 bases fitting TRBD2. Sequencing used PBMCs, obtained 15 days after the yellow fever booster vaccination. The TCR was taken from a man between 25 and 39 years old who received the YFV17D yellow fever vaccine. CDR3 DNA sequence: TGCGCCAGCAGCCAAGTGGTAGCGGGAGTAAACACCGGGGAGCTGTTTTTT. It translates to CASSQVVAGVNTGELFF.